This T cell receptor (beta chain) was identified in a study of blood T cell repertoires in COVID-19 (dated by TCRdb to the early 2020s). About the investigation overall: Samples from collaborators originated in the United States, Italy and Spain and spanned both the acute and convalescent phases of COVID-19. Deeply sampled blood TCRbeta repertoires from subjects exposed to, actively infected with, or recovered from COVID-19 were included in the dataset. Where available, HLA class I and class II types were taken from metadata supplied by the sample provider and were not determined by assay-based typing. The sample metadata nearly always contained a de-identified subject ID, COVID-19 status, age in years and sex. The prospective study material was composed of cDNA or gDNA derived from T cells, B-cell-depleted T cells, or PBMCs. The repertoires were made available in a free public database intended to serve as a resource for research on the immune response to SARS-CoV-2. The samples were drawn from the first 160 participants of the ongoing ImmuneRACE study and from 950 to 1,500 subjects provided by 6 global collaborators. Paper-wide results and their limitations: The amount of clinical and demographic metadata varied by source and participant and was provided uncurated.

TCRbeta CDR3 regions were amplified from genomic DNA by means of the immunoSEQ Assay, a bias-controlled multiplex PCR. In the original analysis: The number of nucleated cells in each sample was estimated from the amplification of reference gene primers within the assay. To quantify the absolute abundance of each unique TCRbeta CDR3 rearrangement, sequence reads were collapsed and filtered. For each sample, productive Simpson clonality was calculated by taking the square root of Simpson's diversity index across productive rearrangements. TCRdb mirrors the immuneACCESS table, restricted to in-frame sequences. Some clones are absent from its copies; in checked studies, under half trace to an unresolved V gene, and the reason for the others is unknown. V and J calls and clone size are those listed in that table; D and trimming were worked out from the DNA. Recorded for this sample are roughly 150,000 clones; 76% of them occurred a single time. The ten largest clones add up to roughly 3.7% of the sample.

There are 13 amino acids in the CDR3, from cysteine to phenylalanine inclusive. Kept here is only the CDR3 DNA, which spans 39 bases and is read in frame from base 1. V drops 4 bases and J drops 5 bases, leaving 11 bases in between. The germline V gene (reference sequence) gives CDR1 as MNHNY and CDR2 as SVGAGI. About this clone itself: Its recognized antigen is unknown. Base-call qualities are not available, and no considerably larger clone is one nucleotide away.

The collaborating institutions used their own protocols to collect whole blood in K2EDTA tubes. Collaborator samples were shipped for TCRbeta analysis as frozen whole blood, isolated PBMCs, or DNA extracted from either sample type. The source is a woman aged 80 or over with acute or convalescent COVID-19. The chain was built from TRBV6-6 and TRBJ1-1, with TRBD1 tentatively as D gene (5 bases match). The sample taken for sequencing was peripheral blood. The CDR3 here reads CASSFQGRTEAFF. The bases read TGTGCCAGCAGTTTCCAGGGTCGGACTGAAGCTTTCTTT.